This is a list of T cell receptor beta chains from one sample in a study of blood T cell repertoires in COVID-19. TCRdb's copy holds only in-frame clones and misses some; the assay was immunoSEQ multiplex PCR. Of 200,000 to 250,000 clones listed, over 75% were seen once; the top ten hold 5.9%. Material: peripheral blood. The receptor source for this set is an elderly man with acute or convalescent COVID-19. Each CDR3 is given with its conserved first and last residue. A D gene is named only where the DNA matches it firmly. Clone sizes are given selectively: once, few, many, or a class where the clone is expanded.

v_gene	abundance	d_gene	j_gene	CDR3nt	CDR3aa
TRBV27	-	TRBD2	TRBJ2-1	TGTGCCAGCAGTGAGCTAACTAGCGGAACCTACAATGAGCAGTTCTTC	CASSELTSGTYNEQFF
TRBV7-2	-	TRBD1	TRBJ1-3	TGTGCCAGCAGCTTCGACAGGGCTAGCACCATATATTTT	CASSFDRASTIYF
TRBV18	many	TRBD1	TRBJ1-4	TGTGCCAGCTCACCAGACAGGGCCCATGAAAAACTGTTTTTT	CASSPDRAHEKLFF
TRBV18	-	TRBD1	TRBJ1-5	TGTGCCAGCTCATCAGACAGGGTTGCGGTGCCCCAGCATTTT	CASSSDRVAVPQHF
TRBV28	-	TRBD1	TRBJ1-1	TGTGCCAGCAGTTTATCGGGACAGGGGATGAACACTGAAGCTTTCTTT	CASSLSGQGMNTEAFF
TRBV10-1	-	-	TRBJ2-7	TGCGCCAGCAGGGGACTTCCGAGCTCCTACGAGCAGTACTTC	CASRGLPSSYEQYF
TRBV7-6	-	TRBD2	TRBJ2-2	TGTGCCAGCAGCCGCATACCTGGGGGAGGGCCCGGGGAGCTGTTTTTT	CASSRIPGGGPGELFF
TRBV11-2	-	-	TRBJ1-2	TGTGCCAGCAGCTTAGACAGTAACTATGGCTACACCTTC	CASSLDSNYGYTF
TRBV19	-	TRBD1	TRBJ2-3	TGTGCCAGTAGTAGGGCAGGGGGAACCACAGATACGCAGTATTTT	CASSRAGGTTDTQYF
TRBV19	once	TRBD2	TRBJ2-2	TGTGCCAGTGGCGGGGGTGGGGGCACCGGGGAGCTGTTTTTT	CASGGGGGTGELFF
TRBV27	-	-	TRBJ1-5	TGTGCCAGCAGTTTAGTAGGGGGGGATAGCAATCAGCCCCAGCATTTT	CASSLVGGDSNQPQHF
TRBV4-3	-	TRBD2	TRBJ2-5	TGCGCCAGCAGCTCAGGACTAGCGGTTCAAGAGACCCAGTACTTC	CASSSGLAVQETQYF
TRBV27	once	TRBD1	TRBJ1-1	TGTGCCAGCAGTGACAGGGGAAGGAACACTGAAGCTTTCTTT	CASSDRGRNTEAFF
TRBV10-2	once	TRBD1	TRBJ2-7	TGCGCCAGCAGTGAGCCAGGACAGGGGCAGCCTTACGAGCAGTACTTC	CASSEPGQGQPYEQYF
TRBV6-5	-	TRBD1	TRBJ2-1	TGTGCCAGCAGTTCGACAGGGATTAATGAGCAGTTCTTC	CASSSTGINEQFF
TRBV11-2	-	TRBD1	TRBJ1-6	TGTGCCAGCAGCCCGCGGACAGGGTACCGTTCACCCCTCCACTTT	CASSPRTGYRSPLHF
TRBV29-1	-	-	TRBJ2-7	TGCAGCGTGTCCGAGGTTCGCAGGGGGGTCGAGCAGTACTTC	CSVSEVRRGVEQYF
TRBV5-1	-	TRBD1	TRBJ1-2	TGCGCCAGCAGCCCCGGGACAGGGGCCATCGACCATGGCTACACCTTC	CASSPGTGAIDHGYTF
TRBV2	-	-	TRBJ1-5	TGTGCCAGCAGTGATTTAGACAATCAGCCCCAGCATTTT	CASSDLDNQPQHF
TRBV7-3	-	TRBD1	TRBJ2-7	TGTGCCAGCAGCTTTTCAGGACAGGGTGGTTACGAGCAGTACTTC	CASSFSGQGGYEQYF
TRBV5-1	once	TRBD1	TRBJ2-1	TGCGCCAGCAGCTTGGAACAGGGGATCCCTTACAATGAGCAGTTCTTC	CASSLEQGIPYNEQFF
TRBV2	once	TRBD2	TRBJ2-3	TGTGCCAGCAGTGATGACTGGGGGGGAGGGCAGTATTTT	CASSDDWGGGQYF
TRBV3-1/TRBV3-2	once	TRBD1	TRBJ1-6	TGTGCCAGCAGCCAAGGGGCAGGGGGCAGATCACCCCTCCACTTT	CASSQGAGGRSPLHF
TRBV28	-	TRBD1	TRBJ1-6	TGTGCCAGCACCCCAGCCGGGACAGGAGGCCGACGACTCCACTTT	CASTPAGTGGRRLHF
TRBV2	-	TRBD2	TRBJ2-1	TGTGCCAGCAGCCGCACTGGACTAGCGGGAGTGCCTGAGCAGTTCTTC	CASSRTGLAGVPEQFF
TRBV5-1	once	-	TRBJ1-1	TGCGCCAGCAGCCCCGTTCCGAACACTGAAGCTTTCTTT	CASSPVPNTEAFF
TRBV6-6	few	TRBD2	TRBJ2-7	TGTGCCAGCAGGCCAACTAGCGGGAGTTCTTACGAGCAGTACTTC	CASRPTSGSSYEQYF
TRBV6-5	-	-	TRBJ2-6	TGTGCCAGCACTTCGCCCCGGGGGGCCAACGTCCTGACTTTC	CASTSPRGANVLTF
TRBV5-1	-	-	TRBJ1-6	TGCGCCAGCAGCTTGGTAGGGAGCTCCTATAATTCACCCCTCCACTTT	CASSLVGSSYNSPLHF
TRBV5-1	-	TRBD2	TRBJ2-2	TGCGCCAGCAGCGTCCTAGCGGGAGGGGGCACCGGGGAGCTGTTTTTT	CASSVLAGGGTGELFF
TRBV30	-	-	TRBJ1-2	TGTGCCTGGAGTGTTGGGTGGGGGCTGGGGGGCTACACCTTC	CAWSVGWGLGGYTF
TRBV10-2	-	TRBD2	TRBJ2-7	TGCGCCAGCAGTTCTCGGGGGGGTTACAACTACGAGCAGTACTTC	CASSSRGGYNYEQYF
TRBV19	-	TRBD2	TRBJ2-7	TGTGCCAGTAGTCCGGTAGCGGGCGGCAGCTCCTACGAGCAGTACTTC	CASSPVAGGSSYEQYF
TRBV15	-	-	TRBJ1-2	TGTGCCACCAGCAGATCGCCCCGGGACACTGGCTACACCTTC	CATSRSPRDTGYTF
TRBV7-8	-	-	TRBJ1-1	TGTGCCAGCAGCTTAGCTCGGGGTGGGAGCACTGAAGCTTTCTTT	CASSLARGGSTEAFF
TRBV10-2	once	-	TRBJ2-7	TGCGCCACCACAGATTTTTTTTACGAGCAGTACTTC	CATTDFFYEQYF
TRBV30	-	-	TRBJ2-5	TGTGCCTGGAGTGTAACCCGAGGAGAGACCCAGTACTTC	CAWSVTRGETQYF
TRBV19	-	TRBD2	TRBJ2-1	TGTGCCAGTAGTATAGGGAGGACTAGCGGGAGTGGGTCCTACAATGAGCAGTTCTTC	CASSIGRTSGSGSYNEQFF
TRBV9	-	-	TRBJ2-3	TGTGCCAGCAGCGCCCAAGCGGCCTTCGGCACAGATACGCAGTATTTT	CASSAQAAFGTDTQYF
TRBV19	-	-	TRBJ2-3	TGTGCCAGTACTATGCAGGGGCCGGCAGCGGATACGCAGTATTTT	CASTMQGPAADTQYF
TRBV9	few	TRBD2	TRBJ2-2	TGTGCCAGCAGCCTCGGGACTAGCCCGAACACCGGGGAGCTGTTTTTT	CASSLGTSPNTGELFF
TRBV5-1	-	-	TRBJ2-1	TGCGCCAGCATCGCGTTGCCTAAACCGGGTGCAGTAGAGCAGTTCTTC	CASIALPKPGAVEQFF
TRBV5-8	-	-	TRBJ1-1	TGTGCCAGCAGCCCCAACAGGGAGAGAACTGAAGCTTTCTTT	CASSPNRERTEAFF
TRBV27	-	-	TRBJ2-2	TGTGCCAGCAGTTTATTAGGTCGCCTAGAAGCCGGGGAGCTGTTTTTT	CASSLLGRLEAGELFF
TRBV9	-	-	TRBJ2-2	TGTGCCAGCAGCGTAGGGACTAACACCGGGGAGCTGTTTTTT	CASSVGTNTGELFF
TRBV10-2	-	-	TRBJ1-6	TGCGCCAGCAGTGAGTCGACTCGGACAGATTCACCCCTCCACTTT	CASSESTRTDSPLHF
TRBV29-1	few	-	TRBJ2-5	TGCAGCGGTAGGAGTACTGAGACCCAGTACTTC	CSGRSTETQYF
TRBV19	-	-	TRBJ2-6	TGTGCCACCCTTGACAGGTCCTCTGGGGCCAACGTCCTGACTTTC	CATLDRSSGANVLTF
TRBV6-5	-	-	TRBJ1-6	TGTGCCAGCAGGAGGTTGACAGATAATTCACCCCTCCACTTT	CASRRLTDNSPLHF
TRBV9	-	TRBD2	TRBJ2-1	TGTGCCAGCAGCCCCTGGACTAGCGTCAACAATGAGCAGTTCTTC	CASSPWTSVNNEQFF
TRBV9	-	-	TRBJ1-1	TGTGCCAGCAGCGTCGCAGGGCCGAACACTGAAGCTTTCTTT	CASSVAGPNTEAFF
TRBV7-9	-	TRBD2	TRBJ2-3	TGTGCCAGCAGTAAGGGACTAGCGGGAGTGTTAAATACGCAGTATTTT	CASSKGLAGVLNTQYF